What follows are 5 T cell receptor beta chains derived from one specimen sequenced in a study of blood T cell repertoires in COVID-19. Sequencing was performed with immunoSEQ multiplex PCR; in TCRdb, only in-frame clones are kept and a portion is missing. The sample contains just under 65,000 clones, 76% of which appear only once. Sequenced material: peripheral blood. The receptors here all came from a woman older than 75 with acute or convalescent COVID-19.

This rearrangement joins TRBV24-1 to TRBJ1-5; D perhaps matches TRBD1 (5 bases). The germline V and J ends were trimmed by 9 bases and 5 bases, with 13 bases remaining between them. CDR3 length equals 13 residues. CDR1 KGHDR and CDR2 SFDVKD come from the germline V gene. Written as DNA, the CDR3 is TGTGCCACCTCTGGCGCGGGGGATCAGCCCCAGCATTTT. Its translation: CATSGAGDQPQHF.

J is TRBJ1-2 and V is TRBV11-2, with D perhaps TRBD1 (6 bases). V lost 5 bases and J lost 4, with 8 bases in between. This CDR3 contains 12 residues. Germline-derived CDR1 and CDR2 are SGHAT and FQNNGV. CDR3 sequence reads: CASSTGTYGYTF. The CDR3 region has the DNA TGTGCCAGCAGCACAGGGACCTATGGCTACACCTTC.

The chain couples TRBV4-2 to TRBJ2-3; TRBD2 aligns across 7 bases. CDR3 length: 16 residues. V lost 1 base and J lost 2; bases outside the gene matches: 6. The V gene's germline CDR1 is LGHNA and CDR2 YNFKEQ. The CDR3 reads CASSQAPRGTTDTQYF. The CDR3 coding sequence is TGTGCCAGCAGCCAAGCCCCGCGGGGGACCACAGATACGCAGTATTTT.

This rearrangement joins TRBV2 to TRBJ2-2; the D gene is possibly TRBD2 (6 bases). Germline assignment: CDR1 SNHLY and CDR2 FYNNEI. The V end lost 10 bases, the J end lost 6 bases, and 9 bases lay between the germline ends. There are 11 residues in the CDR3. CDR3 sequence reads: CAIGGSGELFF. The CDR3 coding sequence is TGTGCCATCGGGGGTTCCGGGGAGCTGTTTTTT.

The chain uses TRBV19 and TRBJ1-3, with D possibly being TRBD1 (5 bases). The CDR3 covers 18 residues. Germline V CDR1 and CDR2: LNHDA, SQIVND (reference sequence). Trimming removed 7 bases at V and 0 bases at J, with 22 bases between. The CDR3 loop reads CASMGRNWRGLSGNTIYF. The CDR3 nucleotides read TGTGCCAGTATGGGGCGAAACTGGAGGGGCCTCTCTGGAAACACCATATATTTT.